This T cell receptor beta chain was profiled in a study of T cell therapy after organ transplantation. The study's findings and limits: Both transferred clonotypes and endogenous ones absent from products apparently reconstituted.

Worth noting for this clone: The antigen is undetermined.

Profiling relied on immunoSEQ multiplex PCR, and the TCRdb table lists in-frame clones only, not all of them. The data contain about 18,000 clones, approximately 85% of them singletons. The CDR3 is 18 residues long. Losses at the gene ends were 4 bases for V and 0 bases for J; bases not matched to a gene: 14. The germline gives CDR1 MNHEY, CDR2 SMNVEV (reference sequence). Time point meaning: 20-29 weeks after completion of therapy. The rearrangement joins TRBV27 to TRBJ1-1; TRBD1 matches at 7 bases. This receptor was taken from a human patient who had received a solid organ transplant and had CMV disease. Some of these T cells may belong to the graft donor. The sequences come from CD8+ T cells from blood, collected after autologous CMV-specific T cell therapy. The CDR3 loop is CASSSQQGYLNMNTEAFF. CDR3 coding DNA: TGTGCCAGCAGTTCCCAACAGGGGTACCTTAATATGAACACTGAAGCTTTCTTT.